This is a list of T cell receptor beta chains from one sample in a study of T cell clones after liver transplantation. Libraries were prepared by immunoSEQ multiplex PCR; TCRdb keeps only in-frame clonotypes and omits some of them. The repertoire holds 45,000 to 60,000 clones, 70% to 90% seen once, with around an eighth in the top ten. The sequencing here drew on CD8+ T cells from blood, taken 12 months after liver transplant. These receptor sequences come from a human patient who received a liver transplant. Some T cells here may be from the graft donor. CDR3s include the opening cysteine and the closing phenylalanine or tryptophan.

J: TRBJ2-1; V: TRBV5-1; CDR3: CASSSNPGLAGNNEQFF
J: TRBJ2-7; V: TRBV28; CDR3: CASSPRTGDSYEQYF
J: TRBJ2-5; V: TRBV7-3; CDR3: CASSPGTGGSETQYF
J: TRBJ2-7; V: TRBV5-1; CDR3: CASSSGQGMSSYEQYF
J: TRBJ2-3; V: TRBV6-5; CDR3: CASSSHDISDTQYF
J: TRBJ1-2; V: TRBV5-6; CDR3: CASSLVRDSPNYGYTF
J: TRBJ2-7; V: TRBV4-1; CDR3: CASSHEDISYEQYF
J: TRBJ2-3; V: TRBV5-4; CDR3: CASSQVVAGGPQDTQYF
J: TRBJ2-5; V: TRBV11-1; CDR3: CASSPGGPVEETQYF
J: TRBJ2-7; V: TRBV2; CDR3: CASRDPRQANTLGISGSPYEQYF
J: TRBJ2-7; V: TRBV2; CDR3: CASSPPWTSARLEKEQYF
J: TRBJ2-7; V: TRBV27; CDR3: CASSLRAFSYEQYF
J: TRBJ1-1; V: TRBV5-8; CDR3: CASSPGGQGEAFF
J: TRBJ2-2; V: TRBV7-8; CDR3: CASSLIGGLGAGELFF
J: TRBJ1-1; V: TRBV11-2; CDR3: CASSLLGSEAFF
J: TRBJ1-1; V: TRBV2; CDR3: CASSAWTGMNTEAFF
J: TRBJ1-2; V: TRBV7-7; CDR3: CASSLIPRDYGYTF
J: TRBJ2-7; V: TRBV5-5; CDR3: CASSFSGSSYEQYF
J: TRBJ1-3; V: TRBV21-1; CDR3: CASTAHPSSGNTIYF
J: TRBJ1-1; V: TRBV5-5; CDR3: CASSLRGEDTEAFF
J: TRBJ2-3; V: TRBV27; CDR3: CASKFLVGTDTQYF
J: TRBJ2-7; V: TRBV6-1; CDR3: CASSPAPYEQYF
J: TRBJ2-7; V: TRBV27; CDR3: CASSFSTNYEQYF
J: TRBJ1-1; V: TRBV4-1; CDR3: CASSQEYRGPEAFF
J: TRBJ1-1; V: TRBV29-1; CDR3: CSASPGNTEAFF
J: TRBJ2-3; V: TRBV28; CDR3: CASSFRASTDTQYF
J: TRBJ2-7; V: TRBV30; CDR3: CAWSVRVAYEQYF